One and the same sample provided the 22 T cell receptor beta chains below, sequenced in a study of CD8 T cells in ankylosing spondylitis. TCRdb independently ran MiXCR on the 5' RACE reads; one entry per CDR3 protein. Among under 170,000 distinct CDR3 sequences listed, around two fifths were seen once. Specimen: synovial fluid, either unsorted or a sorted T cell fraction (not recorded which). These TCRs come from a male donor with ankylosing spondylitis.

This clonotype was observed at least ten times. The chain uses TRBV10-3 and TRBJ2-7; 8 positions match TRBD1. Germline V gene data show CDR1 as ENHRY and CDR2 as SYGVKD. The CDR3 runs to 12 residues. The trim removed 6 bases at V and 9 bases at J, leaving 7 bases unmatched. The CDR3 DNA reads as TGTGCCATCAGCCTGGACAGGGAATCGCAGTACTTC. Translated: CAISLDRESQYF.

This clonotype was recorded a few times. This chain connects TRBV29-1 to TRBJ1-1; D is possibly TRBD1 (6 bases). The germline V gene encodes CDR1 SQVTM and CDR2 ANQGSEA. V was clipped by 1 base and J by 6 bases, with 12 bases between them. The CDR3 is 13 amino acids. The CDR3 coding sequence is TGCAGCGTTGAAGTGGGGGGCTGGTCTGAAGCTTTCTTT. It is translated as CSVEVGGWSEAFF.

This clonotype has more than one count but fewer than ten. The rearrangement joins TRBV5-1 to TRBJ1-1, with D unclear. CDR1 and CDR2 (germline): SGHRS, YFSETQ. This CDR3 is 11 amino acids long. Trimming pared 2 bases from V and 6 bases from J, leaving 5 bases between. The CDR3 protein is CASSFTPEAFF. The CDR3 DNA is TGCGCCAGCAGCTTTACCCCTGAAGCTTTCTTT. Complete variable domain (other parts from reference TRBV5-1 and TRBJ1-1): KAGVTQTPRYLIKTRGQQVTLSCSPISGHRSVSWYQQTPGQGLQFLFEYFSETQRNKGNFPGRFSGRQFSNSRSEMNVSTLELGDSALYLCASSFTPEAFFGQGTRLTVV.

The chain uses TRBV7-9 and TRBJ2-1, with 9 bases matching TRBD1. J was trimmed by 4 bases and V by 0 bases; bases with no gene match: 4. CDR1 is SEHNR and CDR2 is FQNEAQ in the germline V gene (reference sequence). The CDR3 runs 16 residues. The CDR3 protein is CASSLARDREYNEQFF. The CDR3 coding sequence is TGTGCCAGCAGCTTAGCCCGGGACAGGGAGTACAATGAGCAGTTCTTC.

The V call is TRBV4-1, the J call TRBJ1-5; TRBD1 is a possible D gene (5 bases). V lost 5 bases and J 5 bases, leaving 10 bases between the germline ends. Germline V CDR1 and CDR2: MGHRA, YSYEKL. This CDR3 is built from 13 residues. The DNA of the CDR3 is TGCGCCAGCAGCGACAGTCGTTATCAGCCCCAGCATTTT. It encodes CASSDSRYQPQHF.

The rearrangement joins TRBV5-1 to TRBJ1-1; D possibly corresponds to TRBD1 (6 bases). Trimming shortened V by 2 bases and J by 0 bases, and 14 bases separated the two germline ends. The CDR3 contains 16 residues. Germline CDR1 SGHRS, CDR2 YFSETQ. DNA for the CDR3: TGCGCCAGCAGCTTCTTCCCAGGGACATTGAACACTGAAGCTTTCTTT. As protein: CASSFFPGTLNTEAFF.

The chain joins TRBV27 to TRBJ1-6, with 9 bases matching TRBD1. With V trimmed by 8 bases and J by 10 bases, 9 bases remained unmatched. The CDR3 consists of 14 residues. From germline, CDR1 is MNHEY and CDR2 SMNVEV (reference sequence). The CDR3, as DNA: TGTGCCAGCCGGACAGGGGAGGGCCGGTCACCCCTCCACTTT. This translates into CASRTGEGRSPLHF.

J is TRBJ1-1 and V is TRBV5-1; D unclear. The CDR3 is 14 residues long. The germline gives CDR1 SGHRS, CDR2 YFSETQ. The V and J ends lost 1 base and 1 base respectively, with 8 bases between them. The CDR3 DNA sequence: TGCGCCAGCAGCTTGTACAGTTGGAACACTGAAGCTTTCTTT. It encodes CASSLYSWNTEAFF.

As DNA, the CDR3 is TGTGCCAGCAGCTCATGGACCGGGCGCAATGAGCAGTTCTTC. Residues: CASSSWTGRNEQFF. The chain has TRBV11-1 and TRBJ2-1; D remains unclear. The V gene lost 4 bases and the J gene lost 6 bases, with 13 bases spanning the gap. Germline CDR1 SGHAT, CDR2 FQDESV (reference sequence). The CDR3 totals 14 residues.

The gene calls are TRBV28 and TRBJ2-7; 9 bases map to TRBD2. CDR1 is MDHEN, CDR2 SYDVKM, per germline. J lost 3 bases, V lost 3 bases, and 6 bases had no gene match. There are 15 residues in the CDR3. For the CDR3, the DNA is TGTGCCAGCAGTTTCGGGACTAGCCCCTACTACGAGCAGTACTTC. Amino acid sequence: CASSFGTSPYYEQYF.

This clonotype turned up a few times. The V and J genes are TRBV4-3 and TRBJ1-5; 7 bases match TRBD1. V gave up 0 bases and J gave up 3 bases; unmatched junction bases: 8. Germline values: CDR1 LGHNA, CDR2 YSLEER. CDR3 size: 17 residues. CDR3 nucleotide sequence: TGCGCCAGCAGCCAAGAAGCCAGGGGGGGTGACAATCAGCCCCAGCATTTT. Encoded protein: CASSQEARGGDNQPQHF.

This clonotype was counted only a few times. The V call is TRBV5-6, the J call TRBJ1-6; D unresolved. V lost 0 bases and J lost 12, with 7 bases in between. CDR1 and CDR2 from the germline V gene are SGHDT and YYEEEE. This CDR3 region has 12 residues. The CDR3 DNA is TGTGCCAGCAGCTTGGGCCCAAGACCCCTCCACTTT. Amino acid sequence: CASSLGPRPLHF. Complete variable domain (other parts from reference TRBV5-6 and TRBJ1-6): DAGVTQSPTHLIKTRGQQVTLRCSPKSGHDTVSWYQQALGQGPQFIFQYYEEEERQRGNFPDRFSGHQFPNYSSELNVNALLLGDSALYLCASSLGPRPLHFGNGTRLTVT.

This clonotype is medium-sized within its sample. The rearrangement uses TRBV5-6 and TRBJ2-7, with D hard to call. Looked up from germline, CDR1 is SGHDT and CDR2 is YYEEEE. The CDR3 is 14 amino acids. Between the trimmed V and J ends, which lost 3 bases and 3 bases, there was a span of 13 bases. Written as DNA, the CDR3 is TGTGCCAGCAGCTCCGTGGTCGGCGGCTACGAGCAGTACTTC. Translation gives CASSSVVGGYEQYF.

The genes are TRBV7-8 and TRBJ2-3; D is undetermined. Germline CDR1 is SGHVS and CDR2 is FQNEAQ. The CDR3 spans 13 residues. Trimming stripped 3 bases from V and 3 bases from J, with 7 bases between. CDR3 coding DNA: TGTGCCAGCAGCTTCACCGGAACAGATACGCAGTATTTT. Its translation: CASSFTGTDTQYF.

For the CDR3, the DNA is TGTGCCAGCTCACCACTGTGGTACAGGGGGAGAGCTAACTATGGCTACACCTTC. Its translation is CASSPLWYRGRANYGYTF. This chain links TRBV18 with TRBJ1-2, with 8 bases fitting TRBD1. V lost 1 base to trimming and J lost 0 bases; unmatched junction nucleotides: 10. This CDR3 is built from 18 residues. Germline CDR1 KGHSH, CDR2 LQKENI.

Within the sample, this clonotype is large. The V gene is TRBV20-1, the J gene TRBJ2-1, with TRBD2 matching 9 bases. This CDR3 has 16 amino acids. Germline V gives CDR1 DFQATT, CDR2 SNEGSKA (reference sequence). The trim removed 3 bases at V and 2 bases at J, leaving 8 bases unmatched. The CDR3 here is CSASSWTSVPYNEQFF. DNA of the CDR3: TGCAGTGCTAGCTCCTGGACTAGCGTACCCTACAATGAGCAGTTCTTC.

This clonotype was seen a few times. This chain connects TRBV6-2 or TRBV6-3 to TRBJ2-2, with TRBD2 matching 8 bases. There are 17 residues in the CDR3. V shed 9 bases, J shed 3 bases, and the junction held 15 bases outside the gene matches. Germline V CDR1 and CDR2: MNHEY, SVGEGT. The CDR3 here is CASLGSGSFVYTGELFF. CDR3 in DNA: TGTGCCAGTCTTGGGAGCGGGAGCTTCGTGTACACCGGGGAGCTGTTTTTT.

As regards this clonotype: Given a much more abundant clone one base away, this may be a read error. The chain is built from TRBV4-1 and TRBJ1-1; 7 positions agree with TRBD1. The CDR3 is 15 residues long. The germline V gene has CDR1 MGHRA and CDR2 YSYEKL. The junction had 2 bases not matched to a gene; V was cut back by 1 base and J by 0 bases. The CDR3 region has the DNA TGCGCCAGCAGCCAAGGGGACAGTTTGAACACTGAAGCTTTCTTT. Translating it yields CASSQGDSLNTEAFF.

As DNA, the CDR3 is TGTGCCAGTAGTATAGATCTCGGGAGCGGCCTGGGCTACACCTTC. Protein: CASSIDLGSGLGYTF. The gene calls are TRBV19 and TRBJ1-2; D uncertain. The CDR3 consists of 15 residues. V lost 0 bases and J 8 bases, leaving 16 bases between the germline ends. The germline gives CDR1 LNHDA, CDR2 SQIVND (reference sequence).

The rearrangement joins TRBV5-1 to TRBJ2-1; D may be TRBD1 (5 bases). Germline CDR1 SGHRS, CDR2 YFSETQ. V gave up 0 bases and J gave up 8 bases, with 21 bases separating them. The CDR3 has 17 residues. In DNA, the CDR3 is TGCGCCAGCAGCTTGGTTACAGGTCGTCTAACAAGGGATGAGCAGTTCTTC. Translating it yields CASSLVTGRLTRDEQFF.

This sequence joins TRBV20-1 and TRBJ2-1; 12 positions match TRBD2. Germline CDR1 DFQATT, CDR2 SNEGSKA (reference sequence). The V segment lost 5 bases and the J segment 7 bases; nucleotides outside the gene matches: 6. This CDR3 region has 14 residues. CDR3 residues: CSAGGLAGNNEQFF. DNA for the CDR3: TGCAGTGCTGGAGGACTAGCGGGGAATAATGAGCAGTTCTTC.

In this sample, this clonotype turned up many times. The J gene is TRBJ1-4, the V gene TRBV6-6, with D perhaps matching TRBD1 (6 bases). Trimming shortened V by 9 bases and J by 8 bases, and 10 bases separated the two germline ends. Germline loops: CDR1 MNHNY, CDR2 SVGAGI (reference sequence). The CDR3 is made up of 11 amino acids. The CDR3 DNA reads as TGTGCCAGTGGACAGACAGAAAAACTGTTTTTT. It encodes CASGQTEKLFF.